This T cell receptor beta chain was sequenced during a study of a mutant IDH1 vaccine in newly diagnosed glioma. Study information: Therapy received beforehand was radiotherapy, temozolomide, or both, with most patients given both. Study-level results: Pseudoprogression seemed unrelated to changes in top peripheral T cell clonotypes.

Time point of the sample: baseline, week 1 (first vaccination visit). Regarding treatment: pre-vaccination baseline after standard-of-care therapy. The repertoire was sequenced with immunoSEQ multiplex PCR; TCRdb's copy has only in-frame clones and lacks some. The sample shows over 75,000 clones, roughly 90% of them seen only once. In the case of this clone: Its antigen remains unidentified.

Trimming pared 7 bases from V and 8 bases from J, leaving 12 bases between. The CDR3 has 13 amino acids. Germline CDR1 is SNHLY and CDR2 is FYNNEI. The chain couples TRBV2 to TRBJ1-6; D uncertain. The input for sequencing was PBMCs, taken from a glioma patient treated with radiotherapy, temozolomide or both. This TCR came from a woman in her forties or fifties with glioma. CDR3 sequence (DNA): TGTGCCAGCAAATCGGGGTCGGATTCACCCCTCCACTTT. Translating gives CASKSGSDSPLHF.